The T cell receptor beta chain described here comes from a study of blood T cell repertoires in COVID-19. About the research overall: Acute and convalescent COVID-19 specimens originated in the United States, Italy and Spain.

In the original analysis: Scientists estimated how many nucleated cells there were by amplifying reference gene primers. Profiling relied on immunoSEQ multiplex PCR, and the TCRdb table lists in-frame clones only, not all of them. V and J calls plus clone size are reproduced from that table; the DNA served to infer D and trimming. Among hundreds of thousands of clones listed, around 86% were seen once. Looked up from germline, CDR1 is SGHNT and CDR2 is YYREEE (reference sequence). Trimming removed 4 bases from V and 6 bases from J; junction bases left unmatched: 6. The CDR3 consists of 13 residues. Enrollees, roughly 18 to 89 years old, lived in about two dozen US areas. Cohorts were assigned according to the clinical history that participants reported.

The rearrangement joins TRBV5-4 to TRBJ1-2; TRBD1 matches at 7 bases. Sequencing input: PBMCs or T cells enriched from blood (not recorded which). The clonotype comes from a man aged 35 to 55 who had recovered from COVID-19. In nucleotides, the CDR3 is TGTGCCAGCAGCGAGTCCGGGACAGATGGCTACACCTTC. Translation: CASSESGTDGYTF.